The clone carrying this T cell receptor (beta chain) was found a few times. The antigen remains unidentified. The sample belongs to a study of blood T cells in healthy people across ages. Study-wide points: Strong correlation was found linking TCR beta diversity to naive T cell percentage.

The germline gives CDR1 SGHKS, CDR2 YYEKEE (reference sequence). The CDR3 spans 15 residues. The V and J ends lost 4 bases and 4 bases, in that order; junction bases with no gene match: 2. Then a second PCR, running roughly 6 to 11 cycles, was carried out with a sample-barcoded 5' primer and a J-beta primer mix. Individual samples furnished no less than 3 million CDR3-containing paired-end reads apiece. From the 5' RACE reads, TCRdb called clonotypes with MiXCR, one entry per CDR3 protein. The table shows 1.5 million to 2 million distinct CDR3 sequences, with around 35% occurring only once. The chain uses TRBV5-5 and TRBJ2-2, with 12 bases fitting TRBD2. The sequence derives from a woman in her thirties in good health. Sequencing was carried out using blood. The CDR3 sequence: CASSQTSGSTGELFF. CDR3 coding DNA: TGTGCCAGCAGCCAGACTAGCGGGAGCACCGGGGAGCTGTTTTTT. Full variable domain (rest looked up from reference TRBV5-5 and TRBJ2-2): DAGVTQSPTHLIKTRGQQVTLRCSPISGHKSVSWYQQVLGQGPQFIFQYYEKEERGRGNFPDRFSARQFPNYSSELNVNALLLGDSALYLCASSQTSGSTGELFFGEGSRLTVL.